The 9 T cell receptor beta chains reported below all come from one sample, sequenced in a study of vaccination and CD4 T cells after COVID-19. Cultured CD4+ T cell DNA was sequenced using the Oncomine TCR Beta short-read assay. TCRdb reprocessed the PCR reads via MiXCR and lists one record per CDR3 protein. The table includes around 19,000 distinct CDR3 sequences, about 71% detected once. Specified treatment: approximately 9-day PBMC culture with coronavirus spike peptide pools or control peptides (ViraFEST assay). Antigen specificity for these receptors is unknown. The sample consisted of CD4+ T cells from blood, cultured in vitro. The receptors were sampled from a human donor who had recovered from COVID-19.

This clonotype was recorded once. The V and J genes are TRBV5-4 and TRBJ1-1; 7 bases are shared with TRBD1. The CDR3 consists of 15 residues. Trimming at V came to 6 bases and at J to 1 base, leaving 9 bases not matched to a gene. Germline V CDR1 and CDR2: SGHNT, YYREEE (reference sequence). The CDR3 is CASTHDPGGNTEAFF. The CDR3 nucleotides read TGTGCCAGCACCCATGATCCAGGGGGGAACACTGAAGCTTTCTTT.

The chain is built from TRBV21-1 and TRBJ1-4; the table calls TRBD1, which could not be checked here. TRBV21-1 is described as a pseudogene. The CDR3 covers 15 residues. The CDR3 protein is CASSKSPGQNEKLFF. CDR3 coding DNA: TGTGCCAGCAGCAAAAGCCCCGGACAGAATGAAAAACTGTTTTTT.

The chain has TRBV27 and TRBJ2-1; D unresolved. Germline loops: CDR1 MNHEY, CDR2 SMNVEV (reference sequence). The CDR3 extends over 14 amino acids. V was shortened by 5 bases and J by 6 bases, with 14 bases between the two germline ends. In nucleotides, the CDR3 is TGTGCCAGCAGTGCTCGTTTAGGTAGCAATGAGCAGTTCTTC. Translating gives CASSARLGSNEQFF.

The rearrangement uses TRBV28 and TRBJ2-5; D remains unclear. Trimming removed 2 bases at V and 6 bases at J, with 4 bases between. Looked up from germline, CDR1 is MDHEN and CDR2 is SYDVKM. This CDR3 has 11 residues. The CDR3 region has the DNA TGTGCCAGCAGTTTAGGGAAGACCCAGTACTTC. Protein sequence: CASSLGKTQYF.

This chain connects TRBV25-1 to TRBJ1-6; 7 bases match TRBD1. Germline lookup yields CDR1 MGHDK and CDR2 SYGVNS. Trimming removed 3 bases from V and 7 bases from J; junction bases left unmatched: 3. The CDR3 spans 14 residues. The CDR3 sequence is CASSDVTGNSPLHF. CDR3 in DNA: TGTGCCAGCAGTGATGTGACAGGGAATTCACCCCTCCACTTT.

This clonotype was seen more than once but under ten times. The J gene is TRBJ1-5, the V gene TRBV27; no firm D call. The CDR3 extends over 14 amino acids. V lost 6 bases, J lost 3 bases, and 12 bases lay in between. Germline V gene lookup returns CDR1 MNHEY and CDR2 SMNVEV (reference sequence). The CDR3 reads CASRPGQYNQPQHF. The CDR3 nucleotides are TGTGCCAGCAGACCCGGGCAATACAATCAGCCCCAGCATTTT.

The V gene is TRBV28, the J gene TRBJ2-2; D gene uncertain. Germline assignment: CDR1 MDHEN and CDR2 SYDVKM. The CDR3 is 12 residues long. Deletions cut 8 bases from V and 3 bases from J, with 7 bases between. DNA of the CDR3: TGTGCCAGCCCGTCCCACACCGGGGAGCTGTTTTTT. It yields the protein CASPSHTGELFF.

In this sample, this clonotype turned up a few times. This chain uses TRBV11-2 with TRBJ1-5, with unresolved D. Germline CDR1 is SGHAT and CDR2 is FQNNGV. The V end was cut by 5 bases, the J end by 0 bases, with 8 bases between. The CDR3 covers 14 residues. The CDR3 sequence: CASSLGGSNQPQHF. The CDR3, as DNA: TGTGCCAGCAGCCTAGGAGGTAGCAATCAGCCCCAGCATTTT.

The chain has TRBV25-1 and TRBJ1-1; weak D call: TRBD1 (6 bases). CDR3 length: 14 residues. The V end was cut by 4 bases, the J end by 5 bases, with 14 bases between. Germline V gene lookup returns CDR1 MGHDK and CDR2 SYGVNS. The CDR3 region is CASSVQGGRTEAFF. The DNA of the CDR3 is TGTGCCAGCAGTGTACAAGGGGGGCGAACTGAAGCTTTCTTT.